This T cell receptor beta chain was captured by sequencing in a study of T-cell memory formation after mild COVID-19. On this clonotype itself: The antigen is undetermined.

Via MiXCR, TCRdb re-called the 5' RACE reads, giving one row per CDR3 protein. The data hold hundreds of thousands of distinct CDR3 sequences, with over 25% observed a single time. This CDR3 has 17 amino acids. Germline CDR1 SGHAT, CDR2 FQNNGV. J was trimmed by 1 base and V by 4 bases; bases with no gene match: 9. Findings and caveats of the study: Memory from before infection featured some responding clones, which suggests cross-reactive memory joined. Contracting CD8+ clones were enriched in EMRA, CD4+ mainly in CM and EM.

This receptor was taken from an adult woman who had mild COVID-19 (a few samples of this study predate the infection). Cell type and time point are not known. This chain uses TRBV11-2 with TRBJ1-1, with 10 bases lining up with TRBD1. Material for sequencing was PBMCs or a T cell subset sorted from them (not recorded which). The CDR3 is CASSSTDRGQRNTEAFF. The CDR3, as DNA: TGTGCCAGCAGCTCTACCGACAGGGGGCAAAGGAACACTGAAGCTTTCTTT.